The 18 T cell receptor beta chains in this list originate from one sample, sequenced in a study of T-cell memory formation after mild COVID-19. Each CDR3 protein is one row after TCRdb ran MiXCR on the 5' RACE reads. The table shows roughly 250,000 distinct CDR3 sequences, with about a sixth occurring only once. Material: PBMCs or a T cell subset sorted from them (not recorded which). The receptors were gathered from a man between 18 and 29 years old who had mild COVID-19 (a few samples of this study predate the infection). Cell type and time point are not known.

This clonotype has only a few counts. This sequence joins TRBV7-2 and TRBJ2-1; 10 positions agree with TRBD2. J lost 10 bases, V lost 2 bases, and 2 bases had no gene match. From germline, CDR1 is SGHTA and CDR2 FQGNSA. CDR3 size: 13 residues. For the CDR3, the DNA is TGTGCCAGCAGCTTACCTAGCGGGAGAGAGCAGTTCTTC. Translating gives CASSLPSGREQFF. The whole variable domain, filled in from reference TRBV7-2 and TRBJ2-1, reads GAGVSQSPSNKVTEKGKDVELRCDPISGHTALYWYRQSLGQGLEFLIYFQGNSAPDKSGLPSDRFSAERTGGSVSTLTIQRTQQEDSAVYLCASSLPSGREQFFGPGTRLTVL.

A few counts support this clonotype. The chain recombines TRBV7-9 with TRBJ2-1; TRBD2 might be the D (5 bases). CDR1 and CDR2 (germline): SEHNR, FQNEAQ (reference sequence). The CDR3 spans 15 residues. V was trimmed by 5 bases and J by 5 bases, leaving 16 bases between them. CDR3 sequence (DNA): TGTGCCAGCAGCCACGCTAGCTTACCGAACAATGAGCAGTTCTTC. This gives the protein CASSHASLPNNEQFF.

This clonotype has more than one count but fewer than ten. This rearrangement joins TRBV18 to TRBJ2-2; 8 positions agree with TRBD2. CDR1 is KGHSH, CDR2 LQKENI, per germline. The junction had 4 bases not matched to a gene; V was cut back by 3 bases and J by 10 bases. This CDR3 has 13 amino acids. The CDR3 nucleotides read TGTGCCAGCTCACCCCGGGGGGGCGCGGAGCTGTTTTTT. This encodes CASSPRGGAELFF.

This clonotype was counted only a few times. This rearrangement joins TRBV6-5 to TRBJ2-1; D may be TRBD2 (5 bases). The germline V gene has CDR1 MNHEY and CDR2 SVGAGI. The ends were cut back, 4 bases at V and 10 bases at J, with 20 bases in the middle. CDR3 length: 15 amino acids. CDR3 loop: CASSSGVRVSREQFF. CDR3 in DNA: TGTGCCAGCAGTTCCGGGGTTCGAGTTTCACGCGAGCAGTTCTTC.

J is TRBJ2-2 and V is TRBV12-3 or TRBV12-4; 10 positions agree with TRBD1. This CDR3 contains 14 residues. The V segment lost 6 bases and the J segment 6 bases; nucleotides outside the gene matches: 4. DNA for the CDR3: TGTGCCAGCAGCGGGACAGGGGAGTCCGGGGAGCTGTTTTTT. Residues: CASSGTGESGELFF.

This clonotype appeared a few times. The V and J genes are TRBV6-2 or TRBV6-3 and TRBJ1-6, with D hard to call. CDR3 length: 15 amino acids. Germline V gene sequence: CDR1 MNHEY, CDR2 SVGEGT. V was shortened by 5 bases and J by 6 bases, with 14 bases between the two germline ends. The CDR3 reads CASSRTLRANSPLHF. As DNA, the CDR3 is TGTGCCAGCAGTAGGACCCTGCGGGCTAATTCACCCCTCCACTTT.

This clonotype occurred many times. V is TRBV7-9 and J is TRBJ2-1; a weak D match, TRBD1 (5 bases). Germline CDR1 and CDR2: SEHNR and FQNEAQ (reference sequence). V was clipped by 2 bases and J by 5 bases, with 10 bases between them. This CDR3 has 14 residues. Written as DNA, the CDR3 is TGTGCCAGCAGCTTATCTGGCAGGGACAATGAGCAGTTCTTC. Translated: CASSLSGRDNEQFF.

This clonotype has only a few counts. The chain carries TRBV12-3 or TRBV12-4 and TRBJ2-7, with 7 positions matching TRBD1. The CDR3 extends over 16 amino acids. Trimming took 6 bases from V and 0 from J; bases not matched to a gene: 11. The CDR3 nucleotides read TGTGCCAGCAGCCCAAGGGGGCGAGTGAGCTCCTACGAGCAGTACTTC. Encoded protein: CASSPRGRVSSYEQYF.

This clonotype showed up just a few times. The chain carries TRBV7-2 and TRBJ2-3, with 8 bases that match TRBD1. CDR3 length: 17 amino acids. Trimming at V came to 3 bases and at J to 1 base, leaving 9 bases not matched to a gene. Germline V lookup: CDR1 SGHTA, CDR2 FQGNSA. CDR3 sequence (DNA): TGTGCCAGCAGCTTGGCCGGGACAGGCAGTCGCACAGATACGCAGTATTTT. Translated: CASSLAGTGSRTDTQYF.

This clonotype was counted at least ten times. The chain is built from TRBV24-1 and TRBJ1-5; tentative D call: TRBD1 (5 bases). The V gene lost 5 bases and the J gene lost 4 bases, with 11 bases spanning the gap. Germline values: CDR1 KGHDR, CDR2 SFDVKD. This CDR3 is 14 amino acids long. The CDR3 DNA reads as TGTGCCACCAGTGGGCAGGGCCAAAATCAGCCCCAGCATTTT. Its translation: CATSGQGQNQPQHF.

This clonotype was recorded once. The chain is built from TRBV6-5 and TRBJ1-5; the D gene is possibly TRBD1 (5 bases). Trimming took off 0 bases at V and 0 bases at J, with 18 bases between the two ends. There are 19 residues in the CDR3. CDR1 is MNHEY, CDR2 SVGAGI, per germline. CDR3 sequence: CASSYSRGREGYSNQPQHF. The DNA of the CDR3 is TGTGCCAGCAGTTACTCTCGGGGGAGGGAGGGTTATAGCAATCAGCCCCAGCATTTT.

A few counts support this clonotype. The gene calls are TRBV3-1 and TRBJ2-7; D remains ambiguous. The CDR3 runs 12 residues. V was trimmed by 4 bases and J by 4 bases, leaving 8 bases between them. Germline assignment: CDR1 LGHDT and CDR2 YNNKEL (reference sequence). The CDR3 nucleotides read TGTGCCAGCAGCCGTAACACTTACGAGCAGTACTTC. Encoded protein: CASSRNTYEQYF.

This rearrangement joins TRBV5-1 to TRBJ2-3; D gene ambiguous. The germline V and J ends were trimmed by 7 bases and 6 bases, with 15 bases remaining between them. This CDR3 spans 13 amino acids. Germline CDR1 reads SGHRS; CDR2 reads YFSETQ. CDR3 nucleotides: TGCGCCAGCCGCTCCGGGCTGGGGGATACGCAGTATTTT. Translation: CASRSGLGDTQYF.

V usage is TRBV12-3 or TRBV12-4 and J usage is TRBJ1-1, with D hard to call. V was shortened by 6 bases and J by 0 bases, with 11 bases between the two germline ends. The CDR3 is 14 amino acids. The CDR3 loop reads CASSSTAMNTEAFF. The DNA of the CDR3 is TGTGCCAGCAGCTCAACAGCGATGAACACTGAAGCTTTCTTT.

The gene calls are TRBV6-5 and TRBJ1-1; possible D gene TRBD1, 6 bases. This CDR3 has 15 amino acids. Germline assignment: CDR1 MNHEY and CDR2 SVGAGI. The V end lost 0 bases, the J end lost 0 bases, and 8 bases lay between the germline ends. CDR3 residues: CASSYSGGLNTEAFF. CDR3 DNA: TGTGCCAGCAGTTACTCGGGGGGCTTGAACACTGAAGCTTTCTTT.

This clonotype occurred once. This chain joins TRBV3-1 and TRBJ1-2, with D unclear. Germline V gene lookup returns CDR1 LGHDT and CDR2 YNNKEL (reference sequence). The CDR3 is made up of 12 amino acids. The V end lost 1 base, the J end lost 4 bases, and 4 bases lay between the germline ends. CDR3 protein: CASSQVAYGYTF. CDR3 nucleotides: TGTGCCAGCAGCCAAGTGGCCTATGGCTACACCTTC.

There are a few counts of this clonotype. The junction and the germline gene differ at one end; a read error may be behind it. The chain joins TRBV7-9 to TRBJ2-1; 10 bases align to TRBD1. The CDR3 spans 14 residues. Germline V CDR1 and CDR2: SEHNR, FQNEAQ (reference sequence). This CDR3 reads CASSYLAQDRGRIF. DNA of the CDR3: TGTGCCAGCAGCTACCTGGCCCAAGACAGGGGGCGGATCTTC.

This chain uses TRBV10-2 with TRBJ2-7; a weak D match, TRBD2 (6 bases). This CDR3 region has 15 residues. Between the trimmed V and J ends, which lost 3 bases and 5 bases, there was a span of 17 bases. Per germline, CDR1 WSHSY and CDR2 SAAADI. Written as DNA, the CDR3 is TGCGCCAGCAGTGAACCTGACCAGGGAGGTCACGAGCAGTACTTC. Its protein product is CASSEPDQGGHEQYF.